The rows below give T cell receptor beta chains drawn from one sample of a study of cytomegalovirus exposure and HLA in healthy donors. Data came from immunoSEQ multiplex PCR; TCRdb stores just in-frame clones and leaves some out. The top ten clones hold 4.5% of a sample with 130,000 to 150,000 clones, roughly 87% of them seen once. Source material: PBMCs. The receptors stem from a man aged 18-30 years in good health and CMV-seropositive. The CDR3 runs from the conserved cysteine through the conserved F or W. D genes are given only for firm matches. For some rows the clone size is stated as once, few or many, or as a class when expanded; others skip it.

>.|TRBJ2-1|.|TRBV30
CAWSVLITGSYNEQFF
TGTGCCTGGAGTGTACTCATAACGGGGAGTTACAATGAGCAGTTCTTC
>.|TRBJ2-5|.|TRBV9
CASSVAEGAQYF
TGTGCCAGCAGCGTAGCCGAAGGGGCCCAGTACTTC
>TRBD1|TRBJ2-3|once|TRBV5-1
CASSLAGTGDGDTQYF
TGCGCCAGCAGCTTGGCCGGAACAGGGGATGGAGATACGCAGTATTTT
>TRBD2|TRBJ2-1|.|TRBV7-9
CASSLTSGGNEQFF
TGTGCCAGCAGCTTGACTAGCGGGGGTAATGAGCAGTTCTTC
>.|TRBJ2-3|.|TRBV6-4
CASSETGESDTQYF
TGTGCCAGCAGTGAGACGGGAGAGTCAGATACGCAGTATTTT
>.|TRBJ1-2|.|TRBV10-3
CAISSVEAGGYTF
TGTGCCATCAGTTCGGTAGAGGCGGGGGGCTACACCTTC
>.|TRBJ1-5|.|TRBV6-1
CASLRVGNQPQHF
TGTGCCAGCCTCAGGGTGGGCAATCAGCCCCAGCATTTT
>.|TRBJ1-1|.|TRBV9
CASSVSDTLTEAFF
TGTGCCAGCAGCGTATCCGACACCTTGACTGAAGCTTTCTTT
>.|TRBJ1-1|few|TRBV2
CACIRLGDEAFF
TGTGCCTGCATACGCCTGGGAGACGAAGCTTTCTTT
>TRBD2|TRBJ2-3|.|TRBV5-1
CASSSLAVTDTQYF
TGCGCCAGCAGCTCGCTAGCGGTCACAGATACGCAGTATTTT
>TRBD1|TRBJ1-1|.|TRBV5-6
CASSPWDRANTEAFF
TGTGCCAGCAGCCCCTGGGACAGGGCGAACACTGAAGCTTTCTTT
>.|TRBJ1-1|.|TRBV2
CASTITEAFF
TGTGCCAGCACCATCACTGAAGCTTTCTTT
>TRBD1|TRBJ1-5|.|TRBV30
CAWSPRGSQPQHF
TGTGCCTGGAGTCCCAGGGGGTCGCAGCCCCAGCATTTT
>.|TRBJ2-1|.|TRBV27
CASRSQGGVEEQFF
TGTGCCAGCCGTTCCCAGGGGGGAGTAGAGGAGCAGTTCTTC
>TRBD1|TRBJ2-7|once|TRBV2
CATSPNWGQVNRDEQYF
TGTGCCACCAGCCCTAACTGGGGACAGGTGAACCGAGACGAGCAGTACTTC
>.|TRBJ2-5|few|TRBV5-1
CASSPGQGETQYF
TGCGCCAGCAGCCCGGGACAAGGGGAGACCCAGTACTTC
>TRBD2|TRBJ2-5|.|TRBV6-5
CASSYSRRGVGETQYF
TGTGCCAGCAGTTACTCGAGGCGGGGGGTCGGAGAGACCCAGTACTTC
>.|TRBJ2-7|.|TRBV7-2
CASSSVYEQYF
TGTGCCAGCAGCTCGGTCTACGAGCAGTACTTC
>.|TRBJ1-4|.|TRBV30
CAWSVTGEKLFF
TGTGCCTGGAGTGTGACGGGGGAAAAACTGTTTTTT
>.|TRBJ2-3|.|TRBV2
CADRSTDTQYF
TGTGCCGACAGGAGCACAGATACGCAGTATTTT
>.|TRBJ1-3|once|TRBV5-4
CASSLGQPGNTIYF
TGTGCCAGCAGCCTCGGACAGCCTGGAAACACCATATATTTT
>.|TRBJ1-6|.|TRBV14
CASSQERGGSPLHF
TGTGCCAGCAGCCAAGAGAGGGGAGGCTCACCCCTCCACTTT
>TRBD2|TRBJ2-7|.|TRBV27
CASSLVAGGAYEQYF
TGTGCCAGCAGTTTGGTGGCGGGGGGCGCCTACGAGCAGTACTTC
>.|TRBJ1-6|once|TRBV5-5
CASSLMLTANSPLHF
TGTGCCAGCAGCTTGATGTTGACAGCTAATTCACCCCTCCACTTT
>TRBD2|TRBJ2-5|.|TRBV9
CASSVGEGTLETQYF
TGTGCCAGCAGCGTAGGGGAGGGGACCCTGGAGACCCAGTACTTC
>.|TRBJ1-4|.|TRBV30
CAWISEGRRLFF
TGTGCCTGGATCTCTGAGGGCAGAAGATTGTTTTTT
>.|TRBJ1-1|.|TRBV7-3
CASSRTSNTEAFF
TGTGCCAGCAGCCGGACATCGAACACTGAAGCTTTCTTT
>TRBD2|TRBJ2-1|.|TRBV6-5
CASSRESGRDNEQFF
TGTGCCAGCAGTCGGGAAAGCGGGAGGGATAATGAGCAGTTCTTC
>TRBD1|TRBJ2-5|.|TRBV2
CASTLGQQETQYF
TGTGCCAGCACCTTGGGACAGCAAGAGACCCAGTACTTC
>.|TRBJ1-5|.|TRBV29-1
CSVGGGLNQPQHF
TGCAGCGTGGGTGGAGGCCTAAATCAGCCCCAGCATTTT
>.|TRBJ1-5|.|TRBV27
CASSPQFSNQPQHF
TGTGCCAGCAGTCCACAGTTTAGCAATCAGCCCCAGCATTTT
>TRBD1|TRBJ1-3|.|TRBV6-6
CASSGPTGGAGNTIYF
TGTGCCAGCAGTGGGCCGACAGGGGGTGCTGGAAACACCATATATTTT
>TRBD1|TRBJ2-7|.|TRBV6-5
CASTKDRISYEQYF
TGTGCCAGCACCAAGGACAGGATTTCCTACGAGCAGTACTTC
>.|TRBJ1-4|.|TRBV30
CAWSPGLGLFF
TGTGCCTGGAGCCCCGGCCTAGGACTGTTTTTT
>TRBD2|TRBJ2-7|.|TRBV2
CASSRLAGGRDEQYF
TGTGCCAGCAGTCGACTAGCGGGAGGCCGGGACGAGCAGTACTTC
>TRBD2|TRBJ2-1|.|TRBV4-1
CASSQDLSGLAGMGEQFF
TGCGCCAGCAGCCAAGATCTCTCGGGGCTAGCGGGGATGGGTGAGCAGTTCTTC
>TRBD2|TRBJ2-3|.|TRBV5-1
CASSLGEGRKDTQYF
TGCGCCAGCAGCTTGGGGGAGGGGCGCAAAGATACGCAGTATTTT
>TRBD1|TRBJ1-4|.|TRBV15
CATSSYRQGRDEKLFF
TGTGCCACCAGCTCCTACCGACAGGGTAGAGATGAAAAACTGTTTTTT
>TRBD2|TRBJ2-1|.|TRBV7-2
CASSLVGLAAAFNEQFF
TGTGCCAGCAGCTTAGTGGGACTAGCAGCCGCCTTCAATGAGCAGTTCTTC
>.|TRBJ1-4|.|TRBV18
CASSPRSQANEKLFF
TGTGCCAGCTCACCACGTAGTCAGGCTAATGAAAAACTGTTTTTT
>.|TRBJ2-6|.|TRBV27
CASSLSKAGAILGANVLTF
TGTGCCAGCAGTTTATCGAAGGCGGGGGCTATTCTGGGGGCCAACGTCCTGACTTTC
>.|TRBJ1-2|.|TRBV6-1
CASKQASGYTF
TGTGCCAGCAAGCAGGCCAGTGGCTACACCTTC
>.|TRBJ1-1|.|TRBV11-2
CASSLAGRGVYFF
TGTGCCAGCAGCTTAGCCGGGAGAGGGGTATACTTCTTT
>.|TRBJ2-1|few|TRBV7-2
CASSLGRANEQFF
TGTGCCAGCAGCCTAGGGCGGGCCAATGAGCAGTTCTTC
>TRBD2|TRBJ2-5|.|TRBV5-1
CASSSTGAGGGETQYF
TGCGCCAGCAGCTCCACGGGAGCGGGAGGGGGAGAGACCCAGTACTTC
>.|TRBJ1-2|.|TRBV19
CASSITVSDYGYTF
TGTGCCAGTAGTATAACGGTTTCGGACTATGGCTACACCTTC
>TRBD1|TRBJ1-4|.|TRBV5-6
CASSLWTGTNEKLFF
TGTGCCAGCAGCCTGTGGACAGGCACTAATGAAAAACTGTTTTTT
>.|TRBJ1-1|.|TRBV6-5
CASSRGAEAFF
TGTGCCAGCAGCAGGGGCGCTGAAGCTTTCTTT
>.|TRBJ1-3|.|TRBV29-1
CSGGDHSGNTIYF
TGCAGCGGGGGGGATCACTCTGGAAACACCATATATTTT
>TRBD1|TRBJ1-5|.|TRBV7-9
CASSRDSSNQPQHF
TGTGCCAGCAGCCGGGACAGTAGCAATCAGCCCCAGCATTTT
>TRBD1|TRBJ1-2|.|TRBV5-6
CASSFLGGTAYGYTF
TGTGCCAGCAGTTTCCTAGGAGGGACAGCCTATGGCTACACCTTC
>.|TRBJ2-2|.|TRBV15
CATSIGFRSNTGELFF
TGTGCCACCAGCATTGGTTTCCGGTCGAACACCGGGGAGCTGTTTTTT
>.|TRBJ2-7|few|TRBV7-2
CASSLSSYYEQYF
TGTGCCAGCAGCTTAAGCTCCTACTACGAGCAGTACTTC